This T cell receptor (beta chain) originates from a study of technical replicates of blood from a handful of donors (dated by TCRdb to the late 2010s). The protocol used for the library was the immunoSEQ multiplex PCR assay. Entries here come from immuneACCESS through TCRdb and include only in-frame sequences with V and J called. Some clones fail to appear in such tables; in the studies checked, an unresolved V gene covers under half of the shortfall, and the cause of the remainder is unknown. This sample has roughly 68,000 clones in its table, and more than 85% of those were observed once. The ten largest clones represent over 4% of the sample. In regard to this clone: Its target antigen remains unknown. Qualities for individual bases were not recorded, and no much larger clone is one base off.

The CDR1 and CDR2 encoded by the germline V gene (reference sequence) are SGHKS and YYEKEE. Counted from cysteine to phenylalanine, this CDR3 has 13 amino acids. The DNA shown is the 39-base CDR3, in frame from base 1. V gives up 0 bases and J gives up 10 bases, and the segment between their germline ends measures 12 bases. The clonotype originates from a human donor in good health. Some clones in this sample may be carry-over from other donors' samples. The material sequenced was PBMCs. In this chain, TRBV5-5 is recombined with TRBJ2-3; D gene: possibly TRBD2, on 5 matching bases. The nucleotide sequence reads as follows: TGTGCCAGCAGCTTGGTTATAGGTAGCGCGCAGTATTTT. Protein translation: CASSLVIGSAQYF.